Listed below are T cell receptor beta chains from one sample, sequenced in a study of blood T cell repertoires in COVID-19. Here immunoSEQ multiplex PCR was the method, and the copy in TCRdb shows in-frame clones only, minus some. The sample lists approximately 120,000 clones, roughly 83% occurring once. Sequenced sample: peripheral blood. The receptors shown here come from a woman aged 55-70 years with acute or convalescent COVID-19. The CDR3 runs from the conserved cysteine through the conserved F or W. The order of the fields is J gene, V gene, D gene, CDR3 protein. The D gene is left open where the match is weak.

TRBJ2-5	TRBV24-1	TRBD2	CATSRTSGETQYF
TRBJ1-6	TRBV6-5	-	CASRPHGGVKSPLHF
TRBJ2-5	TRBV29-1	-	CSASGGQETQYF
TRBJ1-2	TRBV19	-	CASSFAGTPSYGYTF
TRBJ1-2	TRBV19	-	CASSIGENRAPGGYTF
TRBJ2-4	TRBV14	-	CASSQGRYIQYF
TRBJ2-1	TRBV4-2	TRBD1	CASSQEGPGQGLNEQFF
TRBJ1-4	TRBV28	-	CASSLWHGKNEKLFF
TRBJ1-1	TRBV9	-	CASSAEVGAGGTEAFF
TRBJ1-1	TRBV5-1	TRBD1	CASSSRPGQISEAFF
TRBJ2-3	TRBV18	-	CASSPRRGDADTQYF
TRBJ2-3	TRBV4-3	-	CASSQEGINTDTQYF
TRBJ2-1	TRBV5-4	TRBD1	CASSRTGRNEQFF
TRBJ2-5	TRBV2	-	CASSGRSSQETQYF
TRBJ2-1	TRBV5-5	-	CASSPRQGNNEQFF
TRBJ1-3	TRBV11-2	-	CASRPDLSGNTIYF
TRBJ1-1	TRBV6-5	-	CASSPLGRGLAFF
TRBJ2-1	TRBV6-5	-	CASRWDTRYNEQFF
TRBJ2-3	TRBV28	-	CASNQLALTGEESYF
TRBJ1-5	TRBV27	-	CASTGEGEFGQPQHF
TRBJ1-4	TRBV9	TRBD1	CASSDRTGWGEKLFF
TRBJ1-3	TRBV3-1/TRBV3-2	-	CASSQTGLGNTIYF
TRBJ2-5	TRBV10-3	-	CAITGRAETQYF
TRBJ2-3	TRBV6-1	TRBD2	CASSEARLAGIADTQYF
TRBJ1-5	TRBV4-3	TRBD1	CASSQDKGAQPQHF
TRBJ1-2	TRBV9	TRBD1	CASSTDRGRIDGYTF
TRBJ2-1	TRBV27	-	CASSFGGGYNEQFF
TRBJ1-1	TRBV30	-	CAWSGGQMNTEAFF
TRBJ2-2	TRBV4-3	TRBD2	CASSQDGRVGGELFF
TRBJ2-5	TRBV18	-	CASSPGSQETQYF